A single count supports the clone carrying this T cell receptor beta chain. This record comes from a study of blood T cell repertoires in COVID-19. Study information: The United States, Italy and Spain were the sources of the acute and convalescent COVID-19 samples. PBMCs, B-cell-depleted T cells, or T cells were the source of the cDNA or gDNA that made up the material.

Authors' data handling: Quantification of nucleated cells was approximated via reference gene primer amplification. The repertoire was sequenced with immunoSEQ multiplex PCR; TCRdb's copy has only in-frame clones and lacks some. The V and J calls and clone size are taken from that table; D and trimming were inferred from the DNA. The sample lists over 90,000 clones; roughly 80% were seen once. The germline gives CDR1 SGDLS, CDR2 YYNGEE. The CDR3 spans 16 residues. Germline trimming cut 0 bases from V and 1 base from J; bases unmatched to any gene: 5. The specimen sequenced was peripheral blood. The chain couples TRBV9 to TRBJ2-3; 7 bases are shared with TRBD2. This clonotype was obtained from a man between 60 and 75 years old with acute or convalescent COVID-19. The CDR3: CASSVAPSGGTDTQYF. CDR3 coding DNA: TGTGCCAGCAGCGTAGCTCCTAGCGGTGGCACAGATACGCAGTATTTT.